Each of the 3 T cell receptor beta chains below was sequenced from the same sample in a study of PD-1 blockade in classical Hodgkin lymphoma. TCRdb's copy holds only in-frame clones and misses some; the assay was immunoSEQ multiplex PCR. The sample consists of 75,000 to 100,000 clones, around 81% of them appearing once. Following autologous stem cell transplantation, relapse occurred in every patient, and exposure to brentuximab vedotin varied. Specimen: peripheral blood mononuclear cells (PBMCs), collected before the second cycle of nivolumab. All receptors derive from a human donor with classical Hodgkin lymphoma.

CDR3 coding DNA: TGTGCCAGCAGTGAGGGGTTTTTAAATGAAAAACTGTTTTTT. This translates into CASSEGFLNEKLFF. The J gene is TRBJ1-4, the V gene TRBV6-1; no clear D gene. The CDR3 is made up of 14 amino acids. V dropped 3 bases and J dropped 5 bases, with 10 bases sitting between them. Germline V gene data show CDR1 as MNHNS and CDR2 as SASEGT.

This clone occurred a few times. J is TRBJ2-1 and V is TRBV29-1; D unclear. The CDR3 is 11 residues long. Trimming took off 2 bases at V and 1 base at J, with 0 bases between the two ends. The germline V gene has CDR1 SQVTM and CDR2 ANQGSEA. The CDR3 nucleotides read TGCAGCGTTGAATCCTACAATGAGCAGTTCTTC. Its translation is CSVESYNEQFF.

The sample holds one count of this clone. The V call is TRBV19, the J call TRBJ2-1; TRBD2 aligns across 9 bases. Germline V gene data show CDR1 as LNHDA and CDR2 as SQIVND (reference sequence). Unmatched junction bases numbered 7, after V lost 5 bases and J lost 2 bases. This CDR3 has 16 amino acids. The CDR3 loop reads CASSYSGSGPYNEQFF. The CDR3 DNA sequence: TGTGCCAGTAGTTATAGCGGGAGTGGCCCCTACAATGAGCAGTTCTTC.